Sequencing of this T cell receptor (beta chain) was carried out in a study of shared clonotypes between healthy human individuals. Study-wide background: CD4 naive and memory got three plates each, CD8 naive two, CD8 memory one. Notes on the study in general: Rarefaction demonstrated incomplete sorted-subset sequencing despite large depth.

This CDR3 spans 17 amino acids. V lost 6 bases and J lost 2, with 22 bases in between. Germline assignment: CDR1 MDHEN and CDR2 SYDVKM. Investigators spread the genomic DNA of each subset evenly over several immunoSEQ plates. Original data processing: Junction-only sequences produced by ImmunoSEQ had no quality scores, so filtering differed. Assay used: immunoSEQ multiplex PCR; TCRdb lists only in-frame clones, some missing. The V and J calls and the clone size are those of that table, but D and trimming were determined from the DNA. The repertoire includes 2 million to 2.5 million clones, 85% to 95% of them detected once, and 0.39% sits in the top ten. A remark on this clone: Its antigen remains unknown.

The sequencing input was naive CD4+ T cells from PBMCs. Indicated subset: CD45RA+ positively selected. This receptor was identified in a man aged 18 to 30 in good health. Some clones in this sample may be carry-over from other donors' samples. The rearrangement uses TRBV28 and TRBJ1-2, with D maybe TRBD1 (5 bases). CDR3 coding DNA: TGTGCCAGCAGCCCCGGCCGGGCCCGGGACCCCAACTATGGCTACACCTTC. This encodes CASSPGRARDPNYGYTF.